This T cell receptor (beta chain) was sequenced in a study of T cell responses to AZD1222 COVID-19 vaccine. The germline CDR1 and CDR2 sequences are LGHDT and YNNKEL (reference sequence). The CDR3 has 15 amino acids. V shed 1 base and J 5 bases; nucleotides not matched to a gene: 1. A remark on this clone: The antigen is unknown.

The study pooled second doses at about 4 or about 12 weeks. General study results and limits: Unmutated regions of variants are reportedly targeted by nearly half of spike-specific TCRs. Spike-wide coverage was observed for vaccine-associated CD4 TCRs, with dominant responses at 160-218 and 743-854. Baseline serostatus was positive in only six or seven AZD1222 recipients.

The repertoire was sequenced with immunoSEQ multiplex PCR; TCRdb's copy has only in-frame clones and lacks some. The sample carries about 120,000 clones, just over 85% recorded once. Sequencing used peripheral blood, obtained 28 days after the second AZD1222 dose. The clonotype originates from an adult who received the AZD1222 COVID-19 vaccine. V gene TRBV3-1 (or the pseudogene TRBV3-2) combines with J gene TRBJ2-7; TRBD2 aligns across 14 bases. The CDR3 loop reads CASSQGGLAGDEQYF. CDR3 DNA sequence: TGTGCCAGCAGCCAAGGGGGACTAGCGGGAGACGAGCAGTACTTC.